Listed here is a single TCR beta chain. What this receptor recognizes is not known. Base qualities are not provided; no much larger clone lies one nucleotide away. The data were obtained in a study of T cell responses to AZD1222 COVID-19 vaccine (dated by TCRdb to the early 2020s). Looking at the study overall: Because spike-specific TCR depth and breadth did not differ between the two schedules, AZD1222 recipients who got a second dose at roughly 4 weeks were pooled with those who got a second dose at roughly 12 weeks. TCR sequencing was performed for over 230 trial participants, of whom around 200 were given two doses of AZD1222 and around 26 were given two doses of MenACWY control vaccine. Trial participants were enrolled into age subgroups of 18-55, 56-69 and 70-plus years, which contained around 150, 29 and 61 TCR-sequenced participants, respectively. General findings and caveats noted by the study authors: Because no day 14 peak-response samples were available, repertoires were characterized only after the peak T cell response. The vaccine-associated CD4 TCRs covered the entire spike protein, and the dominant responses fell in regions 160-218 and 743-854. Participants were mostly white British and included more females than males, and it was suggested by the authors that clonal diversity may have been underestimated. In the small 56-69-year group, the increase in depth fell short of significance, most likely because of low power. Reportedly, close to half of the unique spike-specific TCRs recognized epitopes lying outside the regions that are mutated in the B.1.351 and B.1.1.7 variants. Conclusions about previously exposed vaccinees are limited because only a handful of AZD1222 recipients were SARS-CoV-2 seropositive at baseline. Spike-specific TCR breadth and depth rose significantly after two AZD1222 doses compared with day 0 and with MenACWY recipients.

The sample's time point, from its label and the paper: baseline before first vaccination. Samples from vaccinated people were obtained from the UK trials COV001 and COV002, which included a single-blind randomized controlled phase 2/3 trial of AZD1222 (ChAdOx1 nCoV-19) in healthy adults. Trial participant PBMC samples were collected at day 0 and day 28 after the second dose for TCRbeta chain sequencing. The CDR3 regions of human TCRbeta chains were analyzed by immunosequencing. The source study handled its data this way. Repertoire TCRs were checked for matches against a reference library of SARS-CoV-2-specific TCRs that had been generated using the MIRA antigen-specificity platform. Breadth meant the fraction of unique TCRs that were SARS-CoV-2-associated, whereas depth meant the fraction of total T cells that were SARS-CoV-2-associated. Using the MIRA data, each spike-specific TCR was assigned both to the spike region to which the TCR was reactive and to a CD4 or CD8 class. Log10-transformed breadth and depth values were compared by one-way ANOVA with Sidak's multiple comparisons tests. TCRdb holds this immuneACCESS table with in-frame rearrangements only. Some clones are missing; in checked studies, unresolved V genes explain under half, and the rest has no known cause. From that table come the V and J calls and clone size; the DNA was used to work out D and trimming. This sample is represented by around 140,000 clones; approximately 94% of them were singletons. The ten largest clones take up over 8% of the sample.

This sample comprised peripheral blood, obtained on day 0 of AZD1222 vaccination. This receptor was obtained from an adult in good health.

The CDR3 region reads CASSSSGTGVYNEQFF. The nucleotides are TGTGCCAGCAGTTCTTCTGGGACAGGGGTCTACAATGAGCAGTTCTTC. The V gene is TRBV27 and the J gene is TRBJ2-1, with 10 bases matching TRBD1. The junction shows trimming of 4 bases on V and 3 bases on J, and the gene matches do not reach 6 bases of it. The CDR3, cysteine through phenylalanine, is 16 amino acids long. The retained sequence is limited to the CDR3, 48 bases, with the frame set at the first base. CDR1 MNHEY and CDR2 SMNVEV are derived from the germline V gene (reference sequence).